The present TCR beta chain was sequenced within a study of T cells in localized non-small cell lung cancer (dated by TCRdb to 2020 to 2021). About the study as a whole: The study examined T cell repertoires in a few hundred patients with early-stage NSCLC and compared tumors with uninvolved tumor-adjacent lungs. The cohort comprised 236 treatment-naïve NSCLC patients with resected, localized lung tumors. Of the NSCLC patients, about 130 were male and roughly 110 were female, and the mean age was approximately 66 years. General findings and caveats noted by the study authors: Longer overall survival was associated with higher blood T cell density, whereas shorter survival was associated with higher adjacent-lung clonality. Multi-region tumor sequencing was not performed, so intratumor heterogeneity could not be excluded. Uninvolved tumor-adjacent lung showed the highest T cell clonality, higher than tumor, which suggests more focused antigenic responses in the uninvolved tumor-adjacent lung. Since the design was exploratory, TCR variables were selected using unadjusted p-values with no false-discovery rate correction. A median of 57 of the top 100 tumor clones turned up in the paired uninvolved adjacent lung, and about 28 of those clones also ranked among the top 100 of that same adjacent lung.

CDR1 KGHSH and CDR2 LQKENI were looked up in the germline V gene. The CDR3 numbers 15 residues from cysteine through phenylalanine. Here the CDR3 DNA is all that survives: 45 bases in frame from base 1. The germline V and J ends show losses of 0 bases and 2 bases respectively, and no gene match explains 4 bases of the junction. At diagnosis, tumor, uninvolved tumor-adjacent lung and peripheral blood were collected and then preserved as a mix of FFPE and fresh-frozen material. For TCR repertoire profiling, the blood samples were analyzed as peripheral blood mononuclear cells. About this clone itself: Its antigen is not yet known. Base qualities are not provided; no much larger clone lies one nucleotide away.

TCR beta CDR3 regions were sequenced from DNA using the immunoSEQ Assay. Under the source paper's analysis protocol: T cell density was computed as TCR beta template counts normalized to usable DNA estimated by amplifying housekeeping genes. The preseqR package was used to estimate richness by extrapolating to 400,000 templates for PBMC samples and to 120,000 templates for tissue samples. Clonality was defined by subtracting Pielou's evenness from one. Tissue-enriched TCRs were identified through differential abundance testing performed on productive amino-acid clonotypes, with a minimum total count of 5 and an alpha of 0.1. The Jaccard Index and the Morisita Overlap Index were used to quantify repertoire overlap between compartments. TCR beta CDR3s were clustered by GLIPH together with public tetramer-defined viral CDR3s, and at least three viral sequences plus V-gene enrichment were required for viral motifs. Drawn from immuneACCESS, this table holds only the in-frame rearrangements with V and J called that TCRdb kept. Clones are partly lost; checked studies trace under half to an unresolved V gene and leave the rest unexplained. From that table come the V and J calls and clone size; the DNA was used to work out D and trimming. In this sample the table shows roughly 38,000 clones, 86% of which occur a single time. The top ten clones comprise roughly 6.9% of the sample.

The TCR comes from a woman between 18 and 50 years old with stage III lung adenocarcinoma. Sample: peripheral blood, taken before any cancer treatment. The chain couples TRBV18 to TRBJ2-7, with 7 central nucleotides matching TRBD1. The DNA sequence is as follows: TGTGCCAGCTCACCACCGGGACAGCTTCCCTACGAGCAGTACTTC. Translated, it reads CASSPPGQLPYEQYF.